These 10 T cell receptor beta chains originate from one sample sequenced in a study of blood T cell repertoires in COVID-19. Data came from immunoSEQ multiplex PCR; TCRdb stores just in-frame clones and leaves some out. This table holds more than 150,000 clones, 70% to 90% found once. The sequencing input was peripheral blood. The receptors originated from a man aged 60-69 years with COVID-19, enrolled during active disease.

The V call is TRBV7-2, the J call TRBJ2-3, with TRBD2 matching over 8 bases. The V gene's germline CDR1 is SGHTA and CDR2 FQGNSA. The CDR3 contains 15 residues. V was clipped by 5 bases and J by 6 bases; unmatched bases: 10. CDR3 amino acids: CASSPSGGPFDTQYF. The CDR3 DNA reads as TGTGCCAGCAGCCCCTCGGGGGGGCCTTTCGATACGCAGTATTTT.

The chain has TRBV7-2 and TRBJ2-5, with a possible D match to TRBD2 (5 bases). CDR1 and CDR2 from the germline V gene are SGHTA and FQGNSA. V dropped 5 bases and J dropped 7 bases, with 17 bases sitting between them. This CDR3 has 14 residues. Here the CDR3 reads CASSPDTTRGTQYF. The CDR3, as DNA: TGTGCCAGCAGCCCTGACACAACTCGGGGGACCCAGTACTTC.

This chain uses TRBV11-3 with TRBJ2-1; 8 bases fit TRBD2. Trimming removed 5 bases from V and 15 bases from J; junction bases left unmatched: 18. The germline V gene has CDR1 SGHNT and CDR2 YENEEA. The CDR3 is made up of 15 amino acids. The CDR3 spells CASSTDQAGDLNRFF. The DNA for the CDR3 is TGTGCCAGCAGCACGGATCAAGCGGGAGACTTAAACCGGTTCTTC.

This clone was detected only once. CDR3 protein: CATSDGTATGANVLTF. CDR3 DNA sequence: TGTGCCACCAGTGATGGGACAGCGACTGGGGCCAACGTCCTGACTTTC. V and J are TRBV24-1 and TRBJ2-6; 7 nucleotides align to TRBD1. V trimming: 3 bases; J trimming: 2 bases; junction bases outside the gene matches: 3. CDR1 and CDR2 (germline): KGHDR, SFDVKD. This CDR3 has 16 amino acids.

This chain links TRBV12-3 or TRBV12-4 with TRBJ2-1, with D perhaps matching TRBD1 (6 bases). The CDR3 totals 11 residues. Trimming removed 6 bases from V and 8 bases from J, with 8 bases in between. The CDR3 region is CASSKGDEQFF. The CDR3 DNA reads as TGTGCCAGCAGCAAGGGGGATGAGCAGTTCTTC.

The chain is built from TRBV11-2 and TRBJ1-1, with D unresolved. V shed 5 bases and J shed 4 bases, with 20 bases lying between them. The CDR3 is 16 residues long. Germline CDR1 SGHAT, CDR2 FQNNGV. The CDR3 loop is CASSPQAFGESTEAFF. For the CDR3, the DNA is TGTGCCAGCAGCCCCCAGGCGTTTGGGGAGAGCACTGAAGCTTTCTTT.

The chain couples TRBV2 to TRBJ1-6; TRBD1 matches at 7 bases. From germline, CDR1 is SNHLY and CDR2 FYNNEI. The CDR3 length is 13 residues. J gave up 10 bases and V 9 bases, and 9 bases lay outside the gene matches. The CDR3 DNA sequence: TGTGCCAGGATGGGGGACAGAAGGTCACCCCTCCACTTT. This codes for CARMGDRRSPLHF.

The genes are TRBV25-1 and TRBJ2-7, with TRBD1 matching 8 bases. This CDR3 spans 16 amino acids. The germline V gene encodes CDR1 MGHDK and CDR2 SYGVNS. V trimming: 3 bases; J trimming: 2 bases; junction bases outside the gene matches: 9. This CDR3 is CASSDSDRGRAYEQYF. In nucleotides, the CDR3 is TGTGCCAGCAGTGATTCAGACAGGGGTCGGGCCTACGAGCAGTACTTC.

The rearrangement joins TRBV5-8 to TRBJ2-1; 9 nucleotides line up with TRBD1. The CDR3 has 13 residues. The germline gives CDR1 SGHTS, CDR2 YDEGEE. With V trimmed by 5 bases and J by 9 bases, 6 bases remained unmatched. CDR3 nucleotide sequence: TGTGCCAGCAGAAGGACAGGGGTGGGTGAGCAGTTCTTC. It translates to CASRRTGVGEQFF.

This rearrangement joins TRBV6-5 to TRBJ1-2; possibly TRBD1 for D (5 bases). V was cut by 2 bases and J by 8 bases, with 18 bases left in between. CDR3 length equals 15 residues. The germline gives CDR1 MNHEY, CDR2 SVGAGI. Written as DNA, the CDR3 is TGTGCCAGCAGTTACGATGGTCGGACGGGGGAGGGCTACACCTTC. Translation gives CASSYDGRTGEGYTF.